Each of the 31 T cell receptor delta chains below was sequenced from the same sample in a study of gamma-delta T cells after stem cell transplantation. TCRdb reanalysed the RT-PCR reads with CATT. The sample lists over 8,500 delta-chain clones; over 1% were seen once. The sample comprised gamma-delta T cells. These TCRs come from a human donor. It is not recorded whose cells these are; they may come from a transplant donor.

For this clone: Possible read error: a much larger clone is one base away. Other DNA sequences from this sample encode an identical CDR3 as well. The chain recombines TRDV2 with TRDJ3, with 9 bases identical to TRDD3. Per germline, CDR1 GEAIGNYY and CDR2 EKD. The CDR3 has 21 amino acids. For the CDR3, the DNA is TGTGCCTGTGACACCGTCTCGGTACTGGGGGACAGCTCCTGGGACACCCGACAGATGTTCTTC. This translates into CACDTVSVLGDSSWDTRQMFF.

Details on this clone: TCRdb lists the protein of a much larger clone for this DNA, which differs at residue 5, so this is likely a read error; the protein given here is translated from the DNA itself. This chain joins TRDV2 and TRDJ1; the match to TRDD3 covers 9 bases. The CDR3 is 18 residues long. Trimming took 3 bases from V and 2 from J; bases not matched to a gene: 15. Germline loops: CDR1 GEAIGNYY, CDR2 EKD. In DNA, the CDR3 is TGTGCCTGTGACCCCGTGCTTGGTGGGGGATATCGGACCGATAAACTCATCTTT. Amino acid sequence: CACDPVLGGGYRTDKLIF.

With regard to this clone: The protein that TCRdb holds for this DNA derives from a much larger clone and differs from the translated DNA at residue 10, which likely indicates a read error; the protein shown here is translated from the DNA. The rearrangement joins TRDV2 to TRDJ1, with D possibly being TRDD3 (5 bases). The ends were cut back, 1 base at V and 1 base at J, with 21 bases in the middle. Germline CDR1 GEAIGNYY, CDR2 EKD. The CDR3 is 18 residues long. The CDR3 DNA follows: TGTGCCTGTGACACGCTCGCTATACTGGAGGCCCCCACCGATAAACTCATCTTT. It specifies CACDTLAILEAPTDKLIF.

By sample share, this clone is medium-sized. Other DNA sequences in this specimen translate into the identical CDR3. This CDR3 reads CACDTLTGTKYTDKLIF. In DNA, the CDR3 is TGTGCCTGTGACACCCTGACTGGAACCAAGTACACCGATAAACTCATCTTT. This chain joins TRDV2 and TRDJ1, with a possible D match to TRDD3 (5 bases). The CDR3 is made up of 17 amino acids. CDR1 and CDR2 from the germline V gene are GEAIGNYY and EKD. The germline V and J ends were trimmed by 0 bases and 0 bases, with 16 bases remaining between them.

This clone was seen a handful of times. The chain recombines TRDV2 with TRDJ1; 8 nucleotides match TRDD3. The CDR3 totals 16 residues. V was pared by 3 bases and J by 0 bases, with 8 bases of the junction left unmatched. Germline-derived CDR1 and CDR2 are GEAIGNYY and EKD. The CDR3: CACDLTGGRYTDKLIF. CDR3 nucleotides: TGTGCCTGTGACCTTACTGGGGGTAGGTACACCGATAAACTCATCTTT.

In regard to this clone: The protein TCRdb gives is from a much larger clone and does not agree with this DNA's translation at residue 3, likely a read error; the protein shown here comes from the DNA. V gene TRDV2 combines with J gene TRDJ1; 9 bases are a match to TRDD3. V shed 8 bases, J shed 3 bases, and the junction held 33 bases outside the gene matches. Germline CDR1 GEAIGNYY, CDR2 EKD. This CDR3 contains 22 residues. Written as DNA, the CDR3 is TGTGCCTTTGATCCGATACTCTCCCCTTTACTGGGGGAAACGAGGAGGGCCGATAAACTCATCTTT. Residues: CAFDPILSPLLGETRRADKLIF.

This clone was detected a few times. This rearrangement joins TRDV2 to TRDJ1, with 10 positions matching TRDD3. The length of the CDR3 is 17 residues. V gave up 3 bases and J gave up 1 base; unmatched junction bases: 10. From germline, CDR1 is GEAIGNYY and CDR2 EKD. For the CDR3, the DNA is TGTGCCTGTGACCCAGTACTGGGGGATCAAACCACCGATAAACTCATCTTT. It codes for CACDPVLGDQTTDKLIF.

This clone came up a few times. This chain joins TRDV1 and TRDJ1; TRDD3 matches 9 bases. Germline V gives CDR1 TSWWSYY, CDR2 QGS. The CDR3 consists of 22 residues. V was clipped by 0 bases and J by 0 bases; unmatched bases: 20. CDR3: CALGELGPGDRGYVTYTDKLIF. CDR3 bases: TGTGCTCTTGGGGAACTAGGTCCTGGTGATCGGGGATACGTTACCTACACCGATAAACTCATCTTT.

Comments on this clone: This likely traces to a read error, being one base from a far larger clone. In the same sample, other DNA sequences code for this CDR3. CDR3 sequence (DNA): TGTGCCTGCGACACCGTAGGGGGTCCCCCGTACACCGATAAACTCATCTTT. Translating it yields CACDTVGGPPYTDKLIF. The gene calls are TRDV2 and TRDJ1; D possibly corresponds to TRDD3 (5 bases). Germline-derived CDR1 and CDR2 are GEAIGNYY and EKD. This CDR3 has 17 residues.

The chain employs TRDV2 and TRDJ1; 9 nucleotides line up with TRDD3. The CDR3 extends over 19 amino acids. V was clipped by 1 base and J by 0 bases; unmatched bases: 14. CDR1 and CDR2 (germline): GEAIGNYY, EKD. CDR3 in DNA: TGTGCCTGTGACACTTTACTGGGGGACCCTAAACAATACACCGATAAACTCATCTTT. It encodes CACDTLLGDPKQYTDKLIF.

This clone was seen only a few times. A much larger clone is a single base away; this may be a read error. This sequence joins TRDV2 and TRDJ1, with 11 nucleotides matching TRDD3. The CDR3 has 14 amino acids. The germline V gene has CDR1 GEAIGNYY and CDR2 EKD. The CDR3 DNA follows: TGTGCCTGTGACCAACTGGGGGATATCGATAAACCCATCTTT. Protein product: CACDQLGDIDKPIF.

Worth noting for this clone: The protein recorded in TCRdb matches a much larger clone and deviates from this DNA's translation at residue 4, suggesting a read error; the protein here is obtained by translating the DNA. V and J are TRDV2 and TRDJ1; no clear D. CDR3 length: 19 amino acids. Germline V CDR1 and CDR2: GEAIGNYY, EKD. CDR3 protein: CACATVRSVGTRYTDKLIF. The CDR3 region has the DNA TGTGCCTGTGCCACCGTTCGGTCCGTCGGGACCCGGTACACCGATAAACTCATCTTT.

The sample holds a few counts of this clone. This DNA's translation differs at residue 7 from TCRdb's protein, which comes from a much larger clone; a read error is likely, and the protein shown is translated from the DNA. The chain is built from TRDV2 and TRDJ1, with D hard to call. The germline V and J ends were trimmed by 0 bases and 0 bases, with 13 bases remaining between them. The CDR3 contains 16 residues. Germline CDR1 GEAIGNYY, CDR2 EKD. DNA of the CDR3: TGTGCCTGTGACACCGTTCCGGAAAGGTACACCGATAAACTCATCTTT. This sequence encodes CACDTVPERYTDKLIF.

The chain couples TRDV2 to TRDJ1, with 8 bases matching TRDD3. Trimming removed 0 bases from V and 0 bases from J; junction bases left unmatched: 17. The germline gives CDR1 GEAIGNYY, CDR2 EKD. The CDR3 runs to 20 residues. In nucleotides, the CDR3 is TGTGCCTGTGACACCCTCGGGTCTACTGGGGGCTCCATTTACACCGATAAACTCATCTTT. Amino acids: CACDTLGSTGGSIYTDKLIF.

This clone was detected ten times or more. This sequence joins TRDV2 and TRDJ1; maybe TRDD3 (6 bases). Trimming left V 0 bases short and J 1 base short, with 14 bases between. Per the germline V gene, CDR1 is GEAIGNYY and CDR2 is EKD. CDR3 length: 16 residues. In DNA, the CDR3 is TGTGCCTGTGACACCGTTGGGGGGAGGGTCACCGATAAACTCATCTTT. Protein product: CACDTVGGRVTDKLIF.

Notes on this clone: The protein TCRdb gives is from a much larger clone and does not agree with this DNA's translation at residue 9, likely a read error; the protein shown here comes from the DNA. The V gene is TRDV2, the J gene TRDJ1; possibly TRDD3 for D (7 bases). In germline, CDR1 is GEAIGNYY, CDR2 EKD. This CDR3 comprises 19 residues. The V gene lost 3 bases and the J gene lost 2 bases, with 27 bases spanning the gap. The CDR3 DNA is TGTGCCTGTGACCCAATAGTATCTCATGGGGGAATGGAAACCGATAAACTCATCTTT. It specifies CACDPIVSHGGMETDKLIF.

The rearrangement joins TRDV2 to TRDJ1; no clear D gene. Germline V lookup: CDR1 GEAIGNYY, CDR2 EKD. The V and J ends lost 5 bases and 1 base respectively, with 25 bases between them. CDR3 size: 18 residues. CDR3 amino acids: CACAALGDTQPFTDKLIF. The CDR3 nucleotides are TGTGCCTGTGCCGCTCTCGGTGACACTCAGCCTTTCACCGATAAACTCATCTTT.

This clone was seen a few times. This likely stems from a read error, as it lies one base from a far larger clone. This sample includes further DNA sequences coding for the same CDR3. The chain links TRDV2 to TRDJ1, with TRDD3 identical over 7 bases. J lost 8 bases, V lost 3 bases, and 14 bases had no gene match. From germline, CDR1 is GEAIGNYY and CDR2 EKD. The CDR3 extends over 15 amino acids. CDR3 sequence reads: CACDVLGTPLDKLIF. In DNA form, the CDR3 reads TGTGCCTGTGACGTACTGGGGACCCCTCTCGACAAACTCATCTTT.

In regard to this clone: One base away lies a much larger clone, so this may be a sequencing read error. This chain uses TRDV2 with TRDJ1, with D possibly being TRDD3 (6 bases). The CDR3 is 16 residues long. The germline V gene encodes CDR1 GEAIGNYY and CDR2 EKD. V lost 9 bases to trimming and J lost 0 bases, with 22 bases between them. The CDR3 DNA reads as TGTGCCGGTGTTGGTATCGGTGGGGGTTACACCGATAAACTCATCTTT. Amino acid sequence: CAGVGIGGGYTDKLIF.

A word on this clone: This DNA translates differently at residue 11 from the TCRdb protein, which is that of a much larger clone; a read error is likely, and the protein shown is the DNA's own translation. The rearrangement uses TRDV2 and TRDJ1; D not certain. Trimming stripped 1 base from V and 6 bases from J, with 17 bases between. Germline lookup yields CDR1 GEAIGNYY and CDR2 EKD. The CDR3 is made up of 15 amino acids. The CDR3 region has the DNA TGTGCCTGTGACACGGCCCCGGGGCGGACCAATAAACTCATCTTT. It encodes CACDTAPGRTNKLIF.

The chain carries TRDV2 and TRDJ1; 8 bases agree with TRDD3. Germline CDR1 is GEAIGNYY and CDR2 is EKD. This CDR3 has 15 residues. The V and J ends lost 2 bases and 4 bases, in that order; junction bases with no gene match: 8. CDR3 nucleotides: TGTGCCTGTGACAAACTGGGGGGCGCCATCGATAAACTCATCTTT. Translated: CACDKLGGAIDKLIF.

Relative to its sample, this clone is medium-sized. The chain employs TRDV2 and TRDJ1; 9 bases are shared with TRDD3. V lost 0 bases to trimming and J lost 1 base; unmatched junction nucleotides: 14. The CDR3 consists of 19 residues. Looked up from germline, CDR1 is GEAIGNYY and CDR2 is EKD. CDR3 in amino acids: CACDTLQGIRNTGTDKLIF. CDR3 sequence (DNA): TGTGCCTGTGACACCCTCCAGGGGATACGGAATACGGGCACCGATAAACTCATCTTT.

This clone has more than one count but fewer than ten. CDR3 residues: CACDTVNSGGYVSTDKLIF. The CDR3 nucleotides are TGTGCCTGTGACACCGTGAATTCTGGGGGATACGTCTCTACCGATAAACTCATCTTT. This chain joins TRDV2 and TRDJ1, with 12 nucleotides matching TRDD3. V trimming: 0 bases; J trimming: 2 bases; junction bases outside the gene matches: 12. The germline V gene encodes CDR1 GEAIGNYY and CDR2 EKD. The CDR3 loop spans 19 amino acids.

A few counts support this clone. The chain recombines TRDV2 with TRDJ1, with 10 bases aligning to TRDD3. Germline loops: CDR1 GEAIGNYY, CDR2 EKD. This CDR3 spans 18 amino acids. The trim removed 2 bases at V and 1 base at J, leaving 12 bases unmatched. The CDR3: CACDSVMGDTDGTDKLIF. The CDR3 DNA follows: TGTGCCTGTGACAGTGTGATGGGGGATACTGACGGCACCGATAAACTCATCTTT.

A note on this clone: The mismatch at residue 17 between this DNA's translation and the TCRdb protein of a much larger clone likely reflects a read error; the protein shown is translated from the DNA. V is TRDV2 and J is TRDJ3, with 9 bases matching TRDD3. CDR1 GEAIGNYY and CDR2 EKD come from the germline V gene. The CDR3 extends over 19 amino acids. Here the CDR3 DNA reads TGTGCCTGTGACATACTGGGGGACGAGAGCTCCTGGGACACCCGACAGACGTTTTTC. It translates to CACDILGDESSWDTRQTFF.

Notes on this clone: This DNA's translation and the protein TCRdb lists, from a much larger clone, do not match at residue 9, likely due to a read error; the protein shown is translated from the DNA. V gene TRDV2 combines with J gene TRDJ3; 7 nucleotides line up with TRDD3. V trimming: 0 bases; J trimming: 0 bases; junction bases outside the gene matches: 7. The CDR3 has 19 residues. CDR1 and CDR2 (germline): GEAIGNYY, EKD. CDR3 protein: CACDTLLGGNSWDTRQMFF. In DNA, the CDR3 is TGTGCCTGTGACACCCTGCTGGGGGGTAACTCCTGGGACACCCGACAGATGTTTTTC.

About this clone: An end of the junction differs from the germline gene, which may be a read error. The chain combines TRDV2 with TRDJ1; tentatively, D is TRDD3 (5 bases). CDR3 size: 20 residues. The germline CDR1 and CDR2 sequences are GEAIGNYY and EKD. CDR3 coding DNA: TGTGCCTGTGACAACCTCTCTCTGTTATCAACTGGACAATACGCCGATAAACCCATCTTT. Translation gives CACDNLSLLSTGQYADKPIF.

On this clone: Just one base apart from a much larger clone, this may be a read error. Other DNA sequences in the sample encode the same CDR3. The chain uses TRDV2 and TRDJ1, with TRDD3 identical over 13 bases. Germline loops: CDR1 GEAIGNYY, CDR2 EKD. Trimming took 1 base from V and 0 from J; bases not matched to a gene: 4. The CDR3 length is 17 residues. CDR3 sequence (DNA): TGTGCCTGTGACACTCTACTGGGGGATACGGACACCGATAAACTCATCTTT. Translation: CACDTLLGDTDTDKLIF.

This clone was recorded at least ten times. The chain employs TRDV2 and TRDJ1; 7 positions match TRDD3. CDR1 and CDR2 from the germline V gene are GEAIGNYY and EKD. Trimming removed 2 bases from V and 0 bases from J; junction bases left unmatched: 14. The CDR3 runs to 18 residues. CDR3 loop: CACDNVGDPLAYTDKLIF. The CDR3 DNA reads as TGTGCCTGTGACAACGTGGGGGACCCCTTAGCGTACACCGATAAACTCATCTTT.

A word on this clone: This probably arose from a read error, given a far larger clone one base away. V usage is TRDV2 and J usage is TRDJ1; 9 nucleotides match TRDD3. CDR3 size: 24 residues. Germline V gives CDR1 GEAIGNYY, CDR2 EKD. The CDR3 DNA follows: TGTGCCTGTGGCACCGTCGCTAAAGACTGGGGGACAGCCTCGGGCTCTGTATACACCGATAAACTCATCTTT. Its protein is CACGTVAKDWGTASGSVYTDKLIF.

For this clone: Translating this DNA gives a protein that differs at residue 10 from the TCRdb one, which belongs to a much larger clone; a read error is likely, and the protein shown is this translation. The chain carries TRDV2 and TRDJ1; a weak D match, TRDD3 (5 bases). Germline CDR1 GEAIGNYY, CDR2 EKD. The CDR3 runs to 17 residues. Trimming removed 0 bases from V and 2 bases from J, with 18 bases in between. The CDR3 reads CACDTVGGSMGTDKLIF. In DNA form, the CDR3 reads TGTGCCTGTGACACCGTCGGGGGGTCCATGGGTACCGATAAACTCATCTTT.